The clone carrying this TCR beta chain occurred a few times. The antigen is not known. These data belong to a study of cytomegalovirus exposure and HLA in healthy donors. The study's findings and limits: No immune exposure information besides CMV serostatus was available. In a later analysis, productive TCRs from donors in an Asian-associated ancestry cluster reportedly carried fewer N-insertions than the cohort mean. The study put 150 to 200 TCR beta chains on its list as cytomegalovirus-associated.

Germline V gives CDR1 LNHDA, CDR2 SQIVND (reference sequence). V lost 6 bases and J lost 6; bases outside the gene matches: 6. The CDR3 has 13 residues. PCR involved 60 Vbeta and 13 Jbeta primers. Assay: immunoSEQ multiplex PCR; the TCRdb copy retains only in-frame clones and omits some. The table shows hundreds of thousands of clones, with around 73% occurring only once. The donors gave bone marrow, and they were healthy. The chain combines TRBV19 with TRBJ1-1; TRBD1 matches 8 bases. Sequenced material: PBMCs. This TCR derives from a male donor in good health and CMV-seronegative. The CDR3 sequence is CASSIDRGAEAFF. In DNA form, the CDR3 reads TGTGCCAGTAGCATTGACAGGGGTGCTGAAGCTTTCTTT.